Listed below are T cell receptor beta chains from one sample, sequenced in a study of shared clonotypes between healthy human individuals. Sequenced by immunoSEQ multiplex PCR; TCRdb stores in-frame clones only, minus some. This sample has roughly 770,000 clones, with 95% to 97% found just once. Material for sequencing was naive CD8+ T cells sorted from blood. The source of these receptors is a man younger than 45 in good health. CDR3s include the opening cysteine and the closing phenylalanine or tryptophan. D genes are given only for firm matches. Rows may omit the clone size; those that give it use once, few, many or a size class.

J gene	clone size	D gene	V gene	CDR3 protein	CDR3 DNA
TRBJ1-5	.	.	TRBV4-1	CASSQEGYGSSQPQHF	TGCGCCAGCAGCCAAGAGGGTTATGGCAGCAGTCAGCCCCAGCATTTT
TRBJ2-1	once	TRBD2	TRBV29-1	CSVNKPFESGGIYNEQFF	TGCAGCGTTAACAAACCATTCGAATCGGGAGGCATCTACAATGAGCAGTTCTTC
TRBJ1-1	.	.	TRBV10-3	CAATGGEGLNTEAFF	TGTGCCGCCACCGGGGGGGAGGGATTAAACACTGAAGCTTTCTTT
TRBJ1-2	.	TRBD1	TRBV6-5	CASSSTGNYGYTF	TGTGCCAGCAGTTCGACAGGGAACTATGGCTACACCTTC
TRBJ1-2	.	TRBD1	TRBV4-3	CASSQARGQGYGYTF	TGCGCCAGCAGCCAAGCTAGGGGACAGGGCTATGGCTACACCTTC
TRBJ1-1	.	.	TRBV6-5	CASILLTRGNTEAFF	TGTGCCAGCATTCTACTAACACGGGGTAACACTGAAGCTTTCTTT
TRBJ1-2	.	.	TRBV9	CASTSTGNYGYTF	TGTGCCAGCACCTCCACGGGGAACTATGGCTACACCTTC
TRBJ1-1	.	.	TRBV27	CATKPGTAYTEAFF	TGTGCCACTAAGCCCGGGACGGCCTACACTGAAGCTTTCTTT
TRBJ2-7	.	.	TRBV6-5	CASSYEGYEQYF	TGTGCCAGCAGTTACGAGGGATACGAGCAGTACTTC
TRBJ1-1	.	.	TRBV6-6	CASSYDGGQNTEAFF	TGTGCCAGCAGTTACGACGGCGGACAAAACACTGAAGCTTTCTTT
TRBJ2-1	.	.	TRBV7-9	CASSSGRFTYNEQFF	TGTGCCAGCAGCTCCGGGAGATTCACCTACAATGAGCAGTTCTTC
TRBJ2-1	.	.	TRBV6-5	CASSLDNSYNEQFF	TGTGCCAGCAGTTTGGACAACTCCTACAATGAGCAGTTCTTC
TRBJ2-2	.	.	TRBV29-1	CSVGGSGWNTGELFF	TGCAGCGTTGGGGGAAGCGGGTGGAACACCGGGGAGCTGTTTTTT
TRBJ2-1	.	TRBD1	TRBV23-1	CASGLDRGPYNEQFF	TGCGCCAGCGGCCTGGACAGGGGCCCCTACAATGAGCAGTTCTTC
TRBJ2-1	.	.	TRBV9	CASTTDPSYNEQFF	TGTGCCAGCACCACCGACCCCTCCTACAATGAGCAGTTCTTC
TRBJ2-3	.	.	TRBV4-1	CASSDRTDTQYF	TGCGCCAGCAGCGACCGCACAGATACGCAGTATTTT
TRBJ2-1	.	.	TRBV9	CASSVDWGAYNEQFF	TGTGCCAGCAGCGTAGATTGGGGGGCATACAATGAGCAGTTCTTC
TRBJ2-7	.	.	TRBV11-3	CASSLNPGLGGREQYF	TGTGCCAGCAGCTTAAACCCAGGTCTTGGGGGAAGGGAGCAGTACTTC
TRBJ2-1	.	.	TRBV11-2	CASTNLGGVSSYNEQFF	TGTGCCAGCACCAACTTAGGGGGGGTAAGCTCCTACAATGAGCAGTTCTTC
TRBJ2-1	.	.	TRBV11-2	CASSLGPERANEQFF	TGTGCCAGCAGCTTAGGTCCAGAGAGGGCCAATGAGCAGTTCTTC
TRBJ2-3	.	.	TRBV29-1	CSVEGPDTDTQYF	TGCAGCGTTGAGGGTCCAGACACAGATACGCAGTATTTT
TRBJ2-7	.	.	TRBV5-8	CASSYIQGGSYEQYF	TGTGCCAGCAGCTATATACAGGGAGGCTCCTACGAGCAGTACTTC
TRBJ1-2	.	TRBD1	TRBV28	CASSPVTGRQVGYTF	TGTGCCAGCAGTCCCGTGACAGGGAGGCAAGTTGGCTACACCTTC
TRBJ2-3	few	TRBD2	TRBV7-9	CASSSNGGRIRDTQYF	TGTGCCAGCAGTAGCAATGGCGGGAGGATAAGGGATACGCAGTATTTT
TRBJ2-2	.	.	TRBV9	CASSVTSAGELFF	TGTGCCAGCAGCGTTACTAGTGCCGGGGAGCTGTTTTTT
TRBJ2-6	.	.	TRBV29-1	CSVDEPSGANVLTF	TGCAGCGTTGACGAACCCTCTGGGGCCAACGTCCTGACTTTC
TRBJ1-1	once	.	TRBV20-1	CSAREWGAAFF	TGCAGTGCCCGAGAGTGGGGGGCAGCTTTCTTT
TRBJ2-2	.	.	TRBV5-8	CASSLGRRGTGELFF	TGTGCCAGCAGCTTGGGACGGCGGGGCACCGGGGAGCTGTTTTTT
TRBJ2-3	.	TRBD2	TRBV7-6	CASSRWSGETDTQYF	TGTGCCAGCAGTAGATGGAGCGGGGAAACAGATACGCAGTATTTT
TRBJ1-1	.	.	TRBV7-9	CASSIDRLNTEAFF	TGTGCCAGCAGCATTGACAGACTAAACACTGAAGCTTTCTTT
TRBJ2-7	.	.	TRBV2	CASLLLSSYEQYF	TGTGCCAGCCTCTTACTATCCTCCTACGAGCAGTACTTC
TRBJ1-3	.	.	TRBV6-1	CASSEKWMDSSGNTIYF	TGTGCCAGCAGTGAAAAGTGGATGGACAGCTCCGGAAACACCATATATTTT
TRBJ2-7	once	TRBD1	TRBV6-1	CASRTWDSSYEQYF	TGTGCCAGCAGGACGTGGGACAGCTCCTACGAGCAGTACTTC
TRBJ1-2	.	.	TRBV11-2	CASSFGQNYGYTF	TGTGCCAGCAGCTTCGGACAGAACTATGGCTACACCTTC
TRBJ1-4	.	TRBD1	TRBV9	CASSGQGAANEKLFF	TGTGCCAGCAGCGGACAGGGTGCGGCTAATGAAAAACTGTTTTTT
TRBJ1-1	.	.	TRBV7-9	CASSTGTYMNTEAFF	TGTGCCAGCAGCACCGGGACATATATGAACACTGAAGCTTTCTTT
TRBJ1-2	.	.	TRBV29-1	CSILYPGDYYQGYTF	TGCAGCATCCTCTATCCCGGGGACTACTACCAGGGCTACACCTTC
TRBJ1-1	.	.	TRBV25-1	CASSVGGAEAFF	TGTGCCAGCAGTGTGGGGGGGGCTGAAGCTTTCTTT
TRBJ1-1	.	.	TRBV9	CASSVGGATEAFF	TGTGCCAGCAGCGTAGGGGGAGCCACTGAAGCTTTCTTT
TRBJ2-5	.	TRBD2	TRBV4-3	CASSPGAGGIKETQYF	TGCGCCAGCAGCCCAGGAGCGGGAGGGATAAAAGAGACCCAGTACTTC
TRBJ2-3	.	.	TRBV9	CASSVRSGSTDTQYF	TGTGCCAGCAGCGTTAGGAGCGGGAGCACAGATACGCAGTATTTT
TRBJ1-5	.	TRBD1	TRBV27	CASSLGTGGRQPQHF	TGTGCCAGCAGTTTAGGGACAGGGGGCCGTCAGCCCCAGCATTTT
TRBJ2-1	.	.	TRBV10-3	CAALDGSSYNEQFF	TGTGCCGCTCTGGACGGCAGCTCCTACAATGAGCAGTTCTTC
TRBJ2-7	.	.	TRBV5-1	CASSFLGYEQYF	TGCGCCAGCAGCTTTCTGGGCTACGAGCAGTACTTC
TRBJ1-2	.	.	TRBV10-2	CASSGQSHYGYTF	TGCGCCAGCAGCGGACAGTCACACTATGGCTACACCTTC
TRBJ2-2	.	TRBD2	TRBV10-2	CASSWGGSGELFF	TGCGCCAGCAGCTGGGGGGGGAGCGGGGAGCTGTTTTTT
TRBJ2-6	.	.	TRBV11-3	CASSSLRDKAGGGANVLTF	TGTGCCAGCAGCTCCCTCCGGGACAAGGCTGGAGGTGGGGCCAACGTCCTGACTTTC
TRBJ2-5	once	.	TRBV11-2	CASSLDSETQYF	TGTGCCAGCAGCTTAGATTCAGAGACCCAGTACTTC
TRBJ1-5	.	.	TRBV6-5	CASSMGSVQPQHF	TGTGCCAGCAGTATGGGCTCGGTACAGCCCCAGCATTTT
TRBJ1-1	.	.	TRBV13	CASSHSRVEQTEAFF	TGTGCCAGCAGCCACTCCAGGGTCGAGCAAACTGAAGCTTTCTTT
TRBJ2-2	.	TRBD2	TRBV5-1	CASSSGLAGNTGELFF	TGCGCCAGCAGCTCCGGACTAGCGGGAAACACCGGGGAGCTGTTTTTT
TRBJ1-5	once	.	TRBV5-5	CASSLGGRGQPQHF	TGTGCCAGCAGCTTAGGAGGTAGGGGTCAGCCCCAGCATTTT